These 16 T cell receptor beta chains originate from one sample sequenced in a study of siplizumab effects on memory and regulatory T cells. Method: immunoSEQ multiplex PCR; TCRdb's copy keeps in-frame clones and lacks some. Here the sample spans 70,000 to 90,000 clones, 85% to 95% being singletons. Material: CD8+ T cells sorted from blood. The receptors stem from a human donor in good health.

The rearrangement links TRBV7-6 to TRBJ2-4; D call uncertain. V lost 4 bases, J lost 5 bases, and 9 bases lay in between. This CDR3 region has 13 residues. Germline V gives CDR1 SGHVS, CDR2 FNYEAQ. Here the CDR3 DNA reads TGTGCCAGCAGCTCCCCGGGCGAAAACATTCAGTACTTC. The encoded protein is CASSSPGENIQYF.

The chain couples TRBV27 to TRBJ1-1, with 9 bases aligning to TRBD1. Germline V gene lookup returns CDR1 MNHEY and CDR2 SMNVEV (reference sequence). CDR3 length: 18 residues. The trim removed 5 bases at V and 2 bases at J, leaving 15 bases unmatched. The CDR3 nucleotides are TGTGCCAGCAGTGAACTATGGACAGGGGACATCGTAAACACTGAAGCTTTCTTT. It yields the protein CASSELWTGDIVNTEAFF.

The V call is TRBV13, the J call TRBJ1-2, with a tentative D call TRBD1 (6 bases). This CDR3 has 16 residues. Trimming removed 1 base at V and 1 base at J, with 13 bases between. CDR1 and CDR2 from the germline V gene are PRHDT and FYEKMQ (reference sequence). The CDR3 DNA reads TGTGCCAGCAGCTTAGCACAGGGCCTTAATAACTATGGCTACACCTTC. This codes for CASSLAQGLNNYGYTF.

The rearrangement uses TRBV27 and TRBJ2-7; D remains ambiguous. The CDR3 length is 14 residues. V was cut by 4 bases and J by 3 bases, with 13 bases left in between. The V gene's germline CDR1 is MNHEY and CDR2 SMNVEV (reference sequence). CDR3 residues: CASSSSSSFYEQYF. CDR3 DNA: TGTGCCAGCAGTTCTTCCAGTTCCTTCTACGAGCAGTACTTC.

The CDR3 loop is CASSFGGGSSYEQYF. DNA for the CDR3: TGTGCCAGCAGCTTCGGCGGGGGGTCTTCCTACGAGCAGTACTTC. The gene calls are TRBV5-4 and TRBJ2-7; 8 positions agree with TRBD2. The trim removed 2 bases at V and 1 base at J, leaving 5 bases unmatched. The CDR3 loop spans 15 amino acids. The V gene's germline CDR1 is SGHNT and CDR2 YYREEE (reference sequence).

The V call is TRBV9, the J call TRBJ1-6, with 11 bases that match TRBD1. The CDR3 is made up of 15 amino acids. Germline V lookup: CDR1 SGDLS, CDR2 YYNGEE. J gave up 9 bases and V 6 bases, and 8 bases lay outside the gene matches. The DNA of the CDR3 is TGTGCCAGCAACGGTGGACAGGGGGCCGGTTCACCCCTCCACTTT. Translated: CASNGGQGAGSPLHF.

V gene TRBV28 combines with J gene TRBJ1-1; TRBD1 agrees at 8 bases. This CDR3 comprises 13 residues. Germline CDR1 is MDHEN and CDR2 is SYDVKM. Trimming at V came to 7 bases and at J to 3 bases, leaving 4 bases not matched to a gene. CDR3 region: CASTQGAHTEAFF. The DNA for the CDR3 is TGTGCCAGCACCCAGGGGGCGCACACTGAAGCTTTCTTT.

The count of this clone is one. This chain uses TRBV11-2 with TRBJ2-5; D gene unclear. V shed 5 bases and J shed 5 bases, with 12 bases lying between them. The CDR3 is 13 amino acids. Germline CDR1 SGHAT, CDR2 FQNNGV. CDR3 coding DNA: TGTGCCAGCAGCCCGCGATGGGGTGAGACCCAGTACTTC. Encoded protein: CASSPRWGETQYF.

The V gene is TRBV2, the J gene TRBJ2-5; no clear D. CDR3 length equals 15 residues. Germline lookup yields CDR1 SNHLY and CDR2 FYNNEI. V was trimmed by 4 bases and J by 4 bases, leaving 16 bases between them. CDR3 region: CASSVVQDVSETQYF. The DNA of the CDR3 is TGTGCCAGCAGTGTGGTTCAGGACGTGTCAGAGACCCAGTACTTC.

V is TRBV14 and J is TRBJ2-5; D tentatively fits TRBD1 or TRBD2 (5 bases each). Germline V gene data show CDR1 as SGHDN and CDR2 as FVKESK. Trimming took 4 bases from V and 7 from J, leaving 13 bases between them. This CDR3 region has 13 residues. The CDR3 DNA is TGTGCCAGCAGCCCCCACCCTGGGGGGACCCAGTACTTC. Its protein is CASSPHPGGTQYF.

CDR3 DNA: TGTGCCAGTAGTATTGGACAGGAGATGGGCTACACCTTC. Residues: CASSIGQEMGYTF. The genes are TRBV19 and TRBJ1-2; 7 bases are a match to TRBD1. The germline CDR1 and CDR2 sequences are LNHDA and SQIVND (reference sequence). With V trimmed by 3 bases and J by 8 bases, 6 bases remained unmatched. This CDR3 region has 13 residues. Full variable domain (outside the CDR3, taken from reference TRBV19 and TRBJ1-2): DGGITQSPKYLFRKEGQNVTLSCEQNLNHDAMYWYRQDPGQGLRLIYYSQIVNDFQKGDIAEGYSVSREKKESFPLTVTSAQKNPTAFYLCASSIGQEMGYTFGSGTRLTVV.

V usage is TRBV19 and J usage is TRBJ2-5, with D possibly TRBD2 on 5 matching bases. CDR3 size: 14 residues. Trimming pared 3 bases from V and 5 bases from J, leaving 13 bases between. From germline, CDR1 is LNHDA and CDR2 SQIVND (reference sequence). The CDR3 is CASSIGLAGETQYF. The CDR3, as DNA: TGTGCCAGTAGTATTGGGCTAGCCGGGGAGACCCAGTACTTC.

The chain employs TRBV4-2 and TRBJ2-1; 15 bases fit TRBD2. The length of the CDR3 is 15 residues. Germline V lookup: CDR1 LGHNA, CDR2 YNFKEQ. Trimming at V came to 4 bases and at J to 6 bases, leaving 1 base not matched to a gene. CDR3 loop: CASSPGLAGGNEQFF. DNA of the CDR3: TGTGCCAGCAGCCCGGGACTAGCGGGGGGCAATGAGCAGTTCTTC.

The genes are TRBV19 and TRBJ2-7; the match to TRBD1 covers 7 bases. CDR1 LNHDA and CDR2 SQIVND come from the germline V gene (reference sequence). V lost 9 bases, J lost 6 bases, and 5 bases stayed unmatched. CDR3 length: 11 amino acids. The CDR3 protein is CASIQGTEQYF. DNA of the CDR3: TGTGCCAGCATACAGGGGACCGAGCAGTACTTC. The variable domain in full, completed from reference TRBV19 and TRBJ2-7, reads DGGITQSPKYLFRKEGQNVTLSCEQNLNHDAMYWYRQDPGQGLRLIYYSQIVNDFQKGDIAEGYSVSREKKESFPLTVTSAQKNPTAFYLCASIQGTEQYFGPGTRLTVT.

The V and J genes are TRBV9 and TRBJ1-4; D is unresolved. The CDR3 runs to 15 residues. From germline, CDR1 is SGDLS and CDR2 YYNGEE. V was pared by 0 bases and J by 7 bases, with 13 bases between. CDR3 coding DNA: TGTGCCAGCAGCGTAGAACCGTTTTTACGTGAAAAACTGTTTTTT. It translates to CASSVEPFLREKLFF.

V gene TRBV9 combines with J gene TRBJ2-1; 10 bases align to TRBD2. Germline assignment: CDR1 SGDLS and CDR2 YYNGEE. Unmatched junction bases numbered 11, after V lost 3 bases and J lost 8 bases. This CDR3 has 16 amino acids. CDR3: CASSGYGTSDFYEQFF. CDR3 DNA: TGTGCCAGCAGCGGCTACGGGACTAGCGATTTCTATGAGCAGTTCTTC.